What follows are 30 T cell receptor beta chains derived from one specimen sequenced in a study of shared clonotypes between healthy human individuals. Using immunoSEQ multiplex PCR, the repertoire was profiled, and TCRdb retains in-frame clones only, with some absent. The table includes 500,000 or so clones, more than 95% detected once. Sequenced input: naive CD4+ T cells sorted from blood. Regarding subset: CD45RA+ positively selected. Receptors were obtained from a woman under 40 in good health.

The chain employs TRBV7-2 and TRBJ1-5; no clear D gene. This CDR3 is 16 amino acids long. Deletions cut 0 bases from V and 0 bases from J, with 9 bases between. Germline V gene sequence: CDR1 SGHTA, CDR2 FQGNSA. The CDR3 sequence is CASSLAFGYSNQPQHF. The CDR3 DNA reads as TGTGCCAGCAGCTTAGCGTTTGGTTATAGCAATCAGCCCCAGCATTTT.

The chain employs TRBV4-1 and TRBJ1-5; D remains unclear. Germline values: CDR1 MGHRA, CDR2 YSYEKL. V was clipped by 0 bases and J by 8 bases, with 14 bases between them. The CDR3 runs 15 residues. This CDR3 is CASSQDRAQIKPQHF. The DNA of the CDR3 is TGCGCCAGCAGCCAAGATAGGGCACAAATCAAGCCCCAGCATTTT.

The V call is TRBV4-1, the J call TRBJ1-3; no clear D gene. The CDR3 consists of 14 residues. Germline V gene data show CDR1 as MGHRA and CDR2 as YSYEKL. Deletions cut 4 bases from V and 4 bases from J, with 11 bases between. The CDR3 sequence is CASSRTIGGNTIYF. The DNA of the CDR3 is TGCGCCAGCAGCCGAACGATTGGGGGAAACACCATATATTTT.

V gene TRBV5-1 combines with J gene TRBJ1-1; no reliable D call. The length of the CDR3 is 16 residues. The V end lost 4 bases, the J end lost 2 bases, and 18 bases lay between the germline ends. Germline V gives CDR1 SGHRS, CDR2 YFSETQ. CDR3 DNA sequence: TGCGCCAGCAGCCAGGTACCGGGTACGATTAACACTGAAGCTTTCTTT. Translation gives CASSQVPGTINTEAFF.

The J gene is TRBJ2-1, the V gene TRBV2, with 7 nucleotides matching TRBD2. The V segment lost 6 bases and the J segment 0 bases; nucleotides outside the gene matches: 11. This CDR3 is 17 amino acids long. Germline CDR1 and CDR2: SNHLY and FYNNEI. The CDR3: CASSPGLGRDSYNEQFF. The DNA of the CDR3 is TGTGCCAGCAGCCCTGGACTGGGGAGGGACTCCTACAATGAGCAGTTCTTC.

The chain carries TRBV28 and TRBJ2-7, with D perhaps matching TRBD1 (6 bases). V dropped 8 bases and J dropped 5 bases, with 22 bases sitting between them. This CDR3 is built from 15 residues. Looked up from germline, CDR1 is MDHEN and CDR2 is SYDVKM. DNA of the CDR3: TGTGCCAGCGGGGTGAGGGGGAGAAAGATTAACGAGCAGTACTTC. This translates into CASGVRGRKINEQYF.

The chain is built from TRBV7-9 and TRBJ2-5; D may match TRBD1 or TRBD2 (5 bases each). The V and J ends lost 5 bases and 5 bases respectively, with 18 bases between them. Germline V gene sequence: CDR1 SEHNR, CDR2 FQNEAQ (reference sequence). The CDR3 has 15 amino acids. CDR3 nucleotide sequence: TGTGCCAGCAGCCTACTTCGAGGGGTTCGTGAGACCCAGTACTTC. This encodes CASSLLRGVRETQYF.

This sequence joins TRBV6-5 and TRBJ1-2; 7 bases are a match to TRBD1. V shed 10 bases and J 7 bases; nucleotides not matched to a gene: 9. This CDR3 is 12 amino acids long. Per germline, CDR1 MNHEY and CDR2 SVGAGI. CDR3 sequence reads: CATRQGTAGYTF. For the CDR3, the DNA is TGTGCCACCCGACAGGGAACGGCTGGCTACACCTTC.

The chain joins TRBV5-1 to TRBJ2-5; D not certain. This CDR3 comprises 18 residues. V was pared by 3 bases and J by 0 bases, with 21 bases between. The germline CDR1 and CDR2 sequences are SGHRS and YFSETQ. CDR3 nucleotides: TGCGCCAGCAGCTCGCTTCCCTCCGGACCACAGTACCAAGAGACCCAGTACTTC. Encoded protein: CASSSLPSGPQYQETQYF.

This chain connects TRBV4-1 to TRBJ2-5; 7 positions match TRBD2. With the DNA end fitting TRBJ2-7 better, the J assignment may be wrong. Germline V gene lookup returns CDR1 MGHRA and CDR2 YSYEKL. The CDR3 sequence is 15 residues long. The CDR3 reads CASSQRGGNSYEQYF. CDR3 DNA sequence: TGCGCCAGCAGCCAAAGGGGAGGGAACTCCTACGAGCAGTACTTC.

The chain couples TRBV29-1 to TRBJ2-5; 9 bases line up with TRBD1. Germline CDR1 and CDR2: SQVTM and ANQGSEA. CDR3 length: 15 amino acids. V lost 6 bases, J lost 11 bases, and 19 bases stayed unmatched. The DNA for the CDR3 is TGCAGCGTCGCTGGGGGACAGGGCGCCGCTCGGGAGCAGTACTTC. Its protein product is CSVAGGQGAAREQYF.

The chain recombines TRBV18 with TRBJ2-5, with D hard to call. The ends were cut back, 6 bases at V and 5 bases at J, with 10 bases in the middle. Germline CDR1 KGHSH, CDR2 LQKENI. The CDR3 has 12 amino acids. CDR3 region: CASSEDRETQYF. In DNA form, the CDR3 reads TGTGCCAGCTCCGAAGACCGGGAGACCCAGTACTTC.

The chain recombines TRBV5-1 with TRBJ1-1; the D gene is possibly TRBD1 (6 bases). The CDR3 loop spans 15 amino acids. Trimming left V 1 base short and J 3 bases short, with 13 bases between. Looked up from germline, CDR1 is SGHRS and CDR2 is YFSETQ. The CDR3 bases are TGCGCCAGCAGCTTGAGAATTGCAGGGGACACTGAAGCTTTCTTT. Translation gives CASSLRIAGDTEAFF.

V and J are TRBV5-5 and TRBJ1-1; 8 positions agree with TRBD1. CDR1 and CDR2 (germline): SGHKS, YYEKEE (reference sequence). V lost 1 base, J lost 0 bases, and 2 bases stayed unmatched. CDR3 length: 15 amino acids. The CDR3: CASSLQGQVNTEAFF. For the CDR3, the DNA is TGTGCCAGCAGCTTGCAGGGACAGGTGAACACTGAAGCTTTCTTT. Supplemented by reference TRBV5-5 and TRBJ1-1, the full variable domain reads DAGVTQSPTHLIKTRGQQVTLRCSPISGHKSVSWYQQVLGQGPQFIFQYYEKEERGRGNFPDRFSARQFPNYSSELNVNALLLGDSALYLCASSLQGQVNTEAFFGQGTRLTVV.

In this sample, this clone turned up once. This rearrangement joins TRBV7-8 to TRBJ1-2; D may be TRBD1 (6 bases). The CDR3 has 15 residues. Trimming left V 1 base short and J 0 bases short, with 9 bases between. CDR1 and CDR2 from the germline V gene are SGHVS and FQNEAQ. CDR3 protein: CASSLGSGANYGYTF. The CDR3 DNA follows: TGTGCCAGCAGCTTAGGTTCAGGGGCTAACTATGGCTACACCTTC.

The chain couples TRBV28 to TRBJ2-1; TRBD2 matches at 9 bases. Trimming cost V 5 bases and J 4 bases; bases outside gene matches: 9. Germline V lookup: CDR1 MDHEN, CDR2 SYDVKM. The CDR3 has 16 residues. CDR3 coding DNA: TGTGCCAGCAGTCCCCCGATAGCGGGAGCATACAATGAGCAGTTCTTC. This gives the protein CASSPPIAGAYNEQFF.

This chain joins TRBV18 and TRBJ2-7; D gene uncertain. Germline CDR1 KGHSH, CDR2 LQKENI. The CDR3 has 13 residues. V was shortened by 2 bases and J by 6 bases, with 11 bases between the two germline ends. The CDR3 sequence: CASSPNGRGEQYF. CDR3 DNA sequence: TGTGCCAGCTCACCAAACGGCCGTGGCGAGCAGTACTTC.

The J gene is TRBJ1-1, the V gene TRBV12-5; no reliable D call. CDR1 LGHNT and CDR2 FRNRAP come from the germline V gene. This CDR3 spans 17 amino acids. V lost 1 base to trimming and J lost 0 bases, with 15 bases between them. CDR3 loop: CASGLAPVDGMNTEAFF. CDR3 coding DNA: TGTGCTAGTGGTTTGGCCCCAGTGGACGGGATGAACACTGAAGCTTTCTTT. The variable domain in full, completed from reference TRBV12-5 and TRBJ1-1, reads DARVTQTPRHKVTEMGQEVTMRCQPILGHNTVFWYRQTMMQGLELLAYFRNRAPLDDSGMPKDRFSAEMPDATLATLKIQPSEPRDSAVYFCASGLAPVDGMNTEAFFGQGTRLTVV.

This clone was seen only a few times. The V call is TRBV6-1, the J call TRBJ2-4; 10 bases fit TRBD1. The CDR3 runs 13 residues. Trimming removed 6 bases from V and 7 bases from J; junction bases left unmatched: 3. The germline V gene encodes CDR1 MNHNS and CDR2 SASEGT. The CDR3 loop is CASRPDRGNIQYF. CDR3 DNA sequence: TGTGCCAGCAGGCCGGACAGGGGGAACATTCAGTACTTC.

The chain combines TRBV7-3 with TRBJ2-3, with 7 bases identical to TRBD1. V dropped 5 bases and J dropped 1; count of bases not matched to a gene: 3. This CDR3 has 14 amino acids. The germline V gene encodes CDR1 SGHTA and CDR2 FQGTGA. The CDR3 is CASSIGQGTDTQYF. CDR3 coding DNA: TGTGCCAGCAGCATCGGACAGGGCACAGATACGCAGTATTTT.

J is TRBJ2-7 and V is TRBV11-1, with a possible D match to TRBD1 (5 bases). CDR1 is SGHAT and CDR2 is FQDESV in the germline V gene (reference sequence). The CDR3 runs to 13 residues. V was cut by 3 bases and J by 3 bases, with 9 bases left in between. The CDR3, as DNA: TGTGCCAGCAGCTTGGGGCTAAACTACGAGCAGTACTTC. It specifies CASSLGLNYEQYF.

CDR3 sequence: CASSSSGGVKRGSGEQFF. The CDR3 DNA reads as TGTGCCAGCAGCTCCTCTGGGGGTGTGAAGCGGGGGAGCGGTGAGCAGTTCTTC. The V gene is TRBV4-2, the J gene TRBJ2-1, with TRBD2 identical over 8 bases. Germline CDR1 LGHNA, CDR2 YNFKEQ. CDR3 size: 18 residues. The trim removed 5 bases at V and 9 bases at J, leaving 21 bases unmatched.

Turning to this clone: Sequence at one end of the junction differs from germline and may be a read error. This sequence joins TRBV28 and TRBJ2-1; 13 bases are a match to TRBD2. The germline V gene has CDR1 MDHEN and CDR2 SYDVKM. The CDR3 spans 14 residues. The CDR3 nucleotides read TGTGCCAGCAGACTAGCGGGAGGGCATAGTGAGCAATTCTTC. Its translation: CASRLAGGHSEQFF.

Notes on this clone: The sample has other DNA sequences that encode this CDR3 too. This chain links TRBV6-1 with TRBJ1-5, with 9 bases aligning to TRBD1. There are 14 residues in the CDR3. Germline trimming cut 4 bases from V and 5 bases from J; bases unmatched to any gene: 3. Germline CDR1 reads MNHNS; CDR2 reads SASEGT. DNA for the CDR3: TGTGCCAGCAGTGGAGGGACAGGGCATCAGCCCCAGCATTTT. Its translation is CASSGGTGHQPQHF.

The chain has TRBV28 and TRBJ1-5; D uncertain. Between the trimmed V and J ends, which lost 5 bases and 0 bases, there was a span of 20 bases. The CDR3 spans 18 residues. CDR1 MDHEN and CDR2 SYDVKM come from the germline V gene. CDR3 in amino acids: CASSRSGGVDYSNQPQHF. The CDR3 DNA sequence: TGTGCCAGCAGTCGGTCAGGCGGAGTGGATTATAGCAATCAGCCCCAGCATTTT.

The chain has TRBV9 and TRBJ2-1; 10 bases match TRBD2. The germline CDR1 and CDR2 sequences are SGDLS and YYNGEE. The CDR3 has 14 residues. V trimming: 4 bases; J trimming: 10 bases; junction bases outside the gene matches: 8. CDR3 region: CASSFQRTSGEQFF. In DNA, the CDR3 is TGTGCCAGCAGCTTCCAGAGGACTAGCGGCGAGCAGTTCTTC.

The chain is built from TRBV5-5 and TRBJ1-1, with 9 bases that match TRBD1. From germline, CDR1 is SGHKS and CDR2 YYEKEE (reference sequence). This CDR3 region has 14 residues. J was trimmed by 4 bases and V by 4 bases; bases with no gene match: 5. The chain's CDR3 is CASSGTTGGTEAFF. The CDR3 DNA reads as TGTGCCAGCAGCGGGACGACAGGGGGCACTGAAGCTTTCTTT.

The chain employs TRBV13 and TRBJ1-4; D possibly corresponds to TRBD1 (5 bases). V was cut by 5 bases and J by 8 bases, with 15 bases left in between. This CDR3 is built from 14 residues. In germline, CDR1 is PRHDT, CDR2 FYEKMQ (reference sequence). The DNA for the CDR3 is TGTGCCAGCAGCCTCGGGACCCCCCGGGAAAAACTGTTTTTT. This sequence encodes CASSLGTPREKLFF.

This clone occurred once. The chain combines TRBV21-1 with TRBJ2-1; TRBD2 is the table's D call, not checked against the DNA. TRBV21-1 has pseudogene status. The CDR3 totals 11 residues. In DNA, the CDR3 is TGTGCCAGCCCCTCGGAGGCTGAGCAGTTCTTC. Protein sequence: CASPSEAEQFF.

The chain employs TRBV7-9 and TRBJ1-4, with D unclear. Per the germline V gene, CDR1 is SEHNR and CDR2 is FQNEAQ (reference sequence). Trimming took 2 bases from V and 5 from J, leaving 12 bases between them. The CDR3 runs to 15 residues. The DNA for the CDR3 is TGTGCCAGCAGCTTATTGGGTGCGGGGAATGAAAAACTGTTTTTT. Its protein product is CASSLLGAGNEKLFF.